This T cell receptor (beta chain) was sequenced during a study of T-cell memory formation after mild COVID-19. Study information: TCR clusters were mostly donor specific.

Deletions cut 4 bases from V and 4 bases from J, with 13 bases between. The CDR3 covers 14 residues. CDR1 MGHRA and CDR2 YSYEKL come from the germline V gene. Each CDR3 protein is one row after TCRdb ran MiXCR on the 5' RACE reads. The sample lists 300,000 to 400,000 distinct CDR3 sequences, 10% to 15% seen once, with 20% to 25% in the top ten. The chain is built from TRBV4-1 and TRBJ1-1; TRBD1 is a possible D gene (5 bases). The sequence was obtained from a man aged 18 to 35 who had mild COVID-19 (a few samples of this study predate the infection). Cell type and time point are not known. Sequencing was carried out using PBMCs or a T cell subset sorted from them (not recorded which). The CDR3 spells CASSLPGGSTEAFF. CDR3 DNA sequence: TGCGCCAGCAGCCTCCCTGGGGGGTCCACTGAAGCTTTCTTT.